These T cell receptor beta chains were read from a single sample in a study of T cells after yellow fever vaccination. TCRdb fed the 5' RACE reads into MiXCR, producing one record per CDR3 protein. The table includes around 600,000 distinct CDR3 sequences, roughly an eighth detected once. This material consisted of PBMCs, taken on the day of the yellow fever booster vaccination. The source is a man aged 30 to 45 who received the YFV17D yellow fever vaccine. The CDR3 runs from the conserved cysteine through the conserved F or W. D genes are given only for firm matches.

v_call d_call cdr3_aa
TRBV6-2/TRBV6-3 TRBD1 CASSKGQGGNKPQHF
TRBV9 TRBD2 CASSVASGVSYEQYF
TRBV11-1 NA CASSLAGARGGSNYNEQFF
TRBV19 NA CASKSLSGANVLTF
TRBV6-4 NA CASSDGRGDTQYF
TRBV29-1 TRBD1 CSVESGTGASDTQYF
TRBV7-2 NA CASTLTGNYGYTF
TRBV7-9 NA CASTSSRGEQYF
TRBV7-9 NA CASSLSGSKNIQYF
TRBV6-1 NA CASSNKLNTEAFF